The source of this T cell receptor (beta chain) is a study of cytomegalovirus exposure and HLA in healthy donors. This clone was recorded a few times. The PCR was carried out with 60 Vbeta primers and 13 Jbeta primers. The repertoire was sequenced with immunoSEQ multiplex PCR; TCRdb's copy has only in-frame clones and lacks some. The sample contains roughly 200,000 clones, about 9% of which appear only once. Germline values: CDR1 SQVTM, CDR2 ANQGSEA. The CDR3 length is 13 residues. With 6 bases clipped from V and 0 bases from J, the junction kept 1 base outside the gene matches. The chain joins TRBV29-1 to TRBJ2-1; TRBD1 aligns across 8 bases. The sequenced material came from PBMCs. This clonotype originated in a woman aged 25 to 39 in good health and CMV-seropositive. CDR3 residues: CSVQGASYNEQFF. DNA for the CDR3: TGCAGCGTCCAGGGGGCCTCCTACAATGAGCAGTTCTTC.